These 8 T cell receptor beta chains share one sample of origin, sequenced in a study of spatial heterogeneity in lung cancer. Time point noted: sample taken at primary tumor resection. The authors sequenced whole RNA from tumor, nontumor lung or frozen PBMC without sorting. Via MiXCR, TCRdb re-called the 5' RACE reads, giving one row per CDR3 protein. The sample holds more than 4,000 distinct CDR3 sequences, roughly 50% seen once. Here the sequenced sample was PBMCs, taken at surgery. The origin of the receptors is a female donor with early-stage non-small cell lung cancer.

The sample holds a few counts of this clonotype. Being off target in a library aimed at alpha chains, this beta chain has a size of little meaning. The CDR3 region is CASSEEGQYNSPLHF. CDR3 bases: TGCGCCAGCAGTGAAGAGGGGCAGTACAATTCACCCCTCCACTTT. The chain is built from TRBV10-2 and TRBJ1-6; D is perhaps TRBD1 (5 bases). CDR3 length equals 15 residues. The V end was cut by 3 bases, the J end by 7 bases, with 13 bases between. The V gene's germline CDR1 is WSHSY and CDR2 SAAADI.

This clonotype was seen more than once but under ten times. This beta chain turned up in a library designed for alpha chains; as an off-target read, its abundance says little. The V gene is TRBV29-1, the J gene TRBJ2-3; the D gene is possibly TRBD2 (6 bases). Germline assignment: CDR1 SQVTM and CDR2 ANQGSEA. The CDR3 is 15 amino acids. Trimming cost V 4 bases and J 4 bases, with 18 bases left between them. CDR3 sequence reads: CSVVNPGVFSDTQYF. As DNA, the CDR3 is TGCAGCGTTGTTAATCCGGGAGTTTTCTCAGATACGCAGTATTTT.

Note on this clonotype: For a library built for alpha chains, this beta chain is a stray read; little rests on its size. J is TRBJ2-1 and V is TRBV20-1, with 7 bases aligning to TRBD2. In germline, CDR1 is DFQATT, CDR2 SNEGSKA (reference sequence). The V segment lost 6 bases and the J segment 4 bases; nucleotides outside the gene matches: 9. The CDR3 runs 14 residues. The CDR3 region has the DNA TGCAGTGCGATCCCGGGAGGTTTTTACAATGAGCAGTTCTTC. Its translation: CSAIPGGFYNEQFF.

This clonotype was seen more than once but under ten times. This beta chain was picked up by a library intended for alpha chains and is off target, so its count carries little meaning. The V gene is TRBV6-2 or TRBV6-3, the J gene TRBJ2-1, with D uncertain. CDR1 and CDR2 from the germline V gene are MNHEY and SVGEGT. The CDR3 loop spans 12 amino acids. V shed 6 bases and J shed 4 bases, with 7 bases lying between them. The CDR3 loop reads CASSDLYNEQFF. The CDR3 DNA reads as TGTGCCAGCAGCGACCTATACAATGAGCAGTTCTTC.

As to this clonotype: This beta chain is a stray sequence in a library constructed for alpha chains; its clone size is not meaningful. The J gene is TRBJ2-2, the V gene TRBV24-1; D gene uncertain. Per the germline V gene, CDR1 is KGHDR and CDR2 is SFDVKD. The CDR3 is 13 amino acids. The CDR3 protein is CALQAPNTGELFF. The CDR3 nucleotides are TGTGCTTTGCAGGCACCCAACACCGGGGAGCTGTTTTTT.

This clonotype was found a few times. This beta chain appears as a stray read in a library generated for alpha chains; its size is not informative. Written as DNA, the CDR3 is TGTGCCAGCAGCTTAGGACCCATAGGGCAGTATTTT. Protein: CASSLGPIGQYF. V gene TRBV7-2 combines with J gene TRBJ2-3; no definite D call. Germline assignment: CDR1 SGHTA and CDR2 FQGNSA. The CDR3 covers 12 residues. The germline V and J ends were trimmed by 1 base and 11 bases, with 10 bases remaining between them.

This clonotype came up a few times. Germline is not matched at one junction end, which may reflect a read error. Since the library was made to target alpha chains, this beta chain is a stray read and its abundance is not meaningful. The chain joins TRBV7-9 to TRBJ2-3, with unresolved D. The CDR3 loop spans 16 amino acids. Looked up from germline, CDR1 is SEHNR and CDR2 is FQNEAQ (reference sequence). The CDR3 sequence is CASSEYAERVEDTQYF. CDR3 bases: TGTGCTAGCAGTGAATATGCTGAACGAGTGGAAGATACGCAGTATTTT.

A remark on this clonotype: This beta chain was picked up by a library intended for alpha chains and is off target, so its count carries little meaning. The CDR3 protein is CASSQEERGGDTQYF. CDR3 DNA: TGCGCCAGCAGCCAAGAAGAACGGGGTGGAGATACGCAGTATTTT. The V call is TRBV4-3, the J call TRBJ2-3; weak D call: TRBD2 (5 bases). This CDR3 spans 15 amino acids. The germline gives CDR1 LGHNA, CDR2 YSLEER. V dropped 0 bases and J dropped 5 bases, with 12 bases sitting between them.